These 32 T cell receptor beta chains were sequenced from one sample in a study of memory CD4+ T cells and cytomegalovirus serostatus. Repertoires were generated with immunoSEQ multiplex PCR, while TCRdb's copy carries only in-frame clones and drops some. Of 30,000 to 45,000 clones detected, roughly 85% appear once; the ten largest clones hold approximately 5%. Single viable CD3+CD4+CD8-CD45RO+ cells were sorted as the memory CD4+ T cells. Sequences were obtained from memory CD4+ T cells from blood. These receptors originate from an adult in good health and CMV-seropositive.

V and J are TRBV7-8 and TRBJ2-3, with D unclear. The germline CDR1 and CDR2 sequences are SGHVS and FQNEAQ. CDR3 length: 11 residues. V was trimmed by 3 bases and J by 6 bases, leaving 4 bases between them. CDR3 amino acids: CASSFRDTQYF. The CDR3 DNA is TGTGCCAGCAGCTTTAGGGATACGCAGTATTTT.

The V gene is TRBV2, the J gene TRBJ1-1, with D unresolved. Germline CDR1 SNHLY, CDR2 FYNNEI. V lost 7 bases and J 3 bases, leaving 12 bases between the germline ends. The CDR3 consists of 13 residues. CDR3 sequence reads: CASTKDLDTEAFF. For the CDR3, the DNA is TGTGCCAGCACCAAGGACCTGGACACTGAAGCTTTCTTT.

This clone came up once. This chain connects TRBV5-1 to TRBJ2-7, with 7 bases identical to TRBD1. The CDR3 runs 14 residues. With V trimmed by 4 bases and J by 1 base, 5 bases remained unmatched. Germline V CDR1 and CDR2: SGHRS, YFSETQ. For the CDR3, the DNA is TGCGCCAGCAGCACCCTGACAGGGTCCTACGAGCAGTACTTC. Translated: CASSTLTGSYEQYF. Combining the CDR3 with reference TRBV5-1 and TRBJ2-7 gives the whole variable domain KAGVTQTPRYLIKTRGQQVTLSCSPISGHRSVSWYQQTPGQGLQFLFEYFSETQRNKGNFPGRFSGRQFSNSRSEMNVSTLELGDSALYLCASSTLTGSYEQYFGPGTRLTVT.

The chain employs TRBV7-3 and TRBJ2-1; tentatively, D is TRBD2 (6 bases). Germline CDR1 and CDR2: SGHTA and FQGTGA. V gave up 5 bases and J gave up 0 bases, with 20 bases separating them. The CDR3 runs 18 residues. CDR3 bases: TGTGCCAGCAGCATAGTGCTAGCGCCGACGAGCTCCTACAATGAGCAGTTCTTC. It is translated as CASSIVLAPTSSYNEQFF.

The chain employs TRBV6-1 and TRBJ1-1; no definite D call. Germline CDR1 is MNHNS and CDR2 is SASEGT. The CDR3 is 14 residues long. Trimming removed 0 bases from V and 1 base from J, with 6 bases in between. CDR3 nucleotide sequence: TGTGCCAGCAGTGAAGCTGGCCAGAACACTGAAGCTTTCTTT. This gives the protein CASSEAGQNTEAFF.

The V call is TRBV5-5, the J call TRBJ2-5; D is unclear. The CDR3 sequence is 12 residues long. The germline CDR1 and CDR2 sequences are SGHKS and YYEKEE (reference sequence). The V end was cut by 2 bases, the J end by 4 bases, with 6 bases between. In DNA form, the CDR3 reads TGTGCCAGCAGCTTATCGTTAGAGACCCAGTACTTC. Protein product: CASSLSLETQYF.

The chain carries TRBV6-4 and TRBJ2-2; D not resolved. Germline lookup yields CDR1 MRHNA and CDR2 SNTAGT. The length of the CDR3 is 13 residues. V shed 0 bases and J shed 7 bases, with 6 bases lying between them. The CDR3 nucleotides read TGTGCCAGCAGTGACTCGGAGATCGGGGAGCTGTTTTTT. Its protein product is CASSDSEIGELFF.

The rearrangement joins TRBV7-2 to TRBJ1-5; 10 bases fit TRBD1. CDR3 size: 16 residues. The J segment lost 6 bases and the V segment lost 5 bases, leaving 10 bases of the junction unmatched. The V gene's germline CDR1 is SGHTA and CDR2 FQGNSA. The CDR3 DNA reads as TGTGCCAGCAGCCAGAATTGGGACAGGGGTTCTCAGCCCCAGCATTTT. As protein: CASSQNWDRGSQPQHF.

The V and J genes are TRBV20-1 and TRBJ2-7; D is ambiguous. Germline CDR1 DFQATT, CDR2 SNEGSKA (reference sequence). Trimming cost V 3 bases and J 6 bases, with 9 bases left between them. The CDR3 contains 11 residues. In nucleotides, the CDR3 is TGCAGTGCTAGTAATATGATCGAGCAGTACTTC. Its protein is CSASNMIEQYF.

The rearrangement joins TRBV7-2 to TRBJ2-3; tentatively, D is TRBD2 (7 bases). The germline V gene has CDR1 SGHTA and CDR2 FQGNSA. V was trimmed by 1 base and J by 4 bases, leaving 12 bases between them. This CDR3 region has 15 residues. The CDR3 bases are TGTGCCAGCAGCTTAGAGGGGGGGCCCTCAGATACGCAGTATTTT. This encodes CASSLEGGPSDTQYF.

V is TRBV6-6 and J is TRBJ2-7; TRBD2 agrees at 8 bases. The germline V gene has CDR1 MNHNY and CDR2 SVGAGI (reference sequence). V lost 2 bases and J lost 3; bases outside the gene matches: 3. The CDR3 runs to 14 residues. The CDR3 loop is CASSYPGTSYEQYF. In nucleotides, the CDR3 is TGTGCCAGCAGTTACCCGGGGACTAGCTACGAGCAGTACTTC.

V and J are TRBV15 and TRBJ1-1; D may be TRBD1 (5 bases). CDR3 length: 13 residues. The germline gives CDR1 LNHNV, CDR2 YYDKDF (reference sequence). Trimming cost V 1 base and J 12 bases, with 15 bases left between them. CDR3 nucleotide sequence: TGTGCCACCAGCAGAGGAGGAGGGGAGGTGACTTTCTTT. Amino acids: CATSRGGGEVTFF.

This chain joins TRBV6-6 and TRBJ1-3; 8 nucleotides line up with TRBD1. Germline CDR1 and CDR2: MNHNY and SVGAGI (reference sequence). This CDR3 comprises 16 residues. V was pared by 6 bases and J by 0 bases, with 7 bases of the junction left unmatched. This CDR3 is CASRTQGARSGNTIYF. The CDR3 DNA is TGTGCCAGCAGGACCCAGGGGGCGCGCTCTGGAAACACCATATATTTT.

The chain couples TRBV19 to TRBJ1-5, with 7 bases aligning to TRBD1. In germline, CDR1 is LNHDA, CDR2 SQIVND (reference sequence). The CDR3 runs 18 residues. J gave up 1 base and V 4 bases, and 13 bases lay outside the gene matches. Here the CDR3 DNA reads TGTGCCAGTAGTACCCGGGACAGTTCTTGGCCCAGCAATCAGCCCCAGCATTTT. This translates into CASSTRDSSWPSNQPQHF.

The chain uses TRBV11-1 and TRBJ2-1; D remains unclear. The CDR3 is made up of 14 amino acids. The V end lost 5 bases, the J end lost 8 bases, and 16 bases lay between the germline ends. Germline V CDR1 and CDR2: SGHAT, FQDESV (reference sequence). The CDR3 reads CASSLTTDDDEQFF. DNA of the CDR3: TGTGCCAGCAGCCTTACTACCGACGACGATGAGCAGTTCTTC.

This CDR3 is CASSLSVGGGADTQYF. Here the CDR3 DNA reads TGTGCCAGCAGCCTCTCCGTGGGGGGAGGGGCAGATACGCAGTATTTT. The chain recombines TRBV9 with TRBJ2-3, with TRBD2 identical over 7 bases. Germline CDR1 is SGDLS and CDR2 is YYNGEE. After removal of 4 bases from V and 4 bases from J, the junction contained 12 bases not matched to a gene. This CDR3 is 16 amino acids long.

The chain links TRBV11-2 to TRBJ2-2; 7 nucleotides agree with TRBD2. The germline V gene has CDR1 SGHAT and CDR2 FQNNGV. V was pared by 2 bases and J by 5 bases, with 2 bases of the junction left unmatched. This CDR3 is built from 14 residues. CDR3 nucleotide sequence: TGTGCCAGCAGCTTATCCGGGGGGACCGGGGAGCTGTTTTTT. Its protein product is CASSLSGGTGELFF.

The genes are TRBV7-9 and TRBJ2-7; no clear D gene. V gave up 3 bases and J gave up 2 bases, with 2 bases separating them. This CDR3 comprises 11 residues. Germline CDR1 SEHNR, CDR2 FQNEAQ (reference sequence). CDR3 in amino acids: CASSFAYEQYF. DNA for the CDR3: TGTGCCAGCAGCTTTGCCTACGAGCAGTACTTC.

A few counts support this clone. The chain combines TRBV7-9 with TRBJ2-6; the D is unclear. The CDR3 totals 19 residues. Trimming took off 5 bases at V and 1 base at J, with 21 bases between the two ends. Per germline, CDR1 SEHNR and CDR2 FQNEAQ (reference sequence). This CDR3 reads CASSIPGPRARSGANVLTF. The DNA of the CDR3 is TGTGCCAGCAGCATACCGGGCCCTAGGGCCCGGTCTGGGGCCAACGTCCTGACTTTC.

Comments on this clone: A read error may produce the germline difference seen at one junction end. The chain uses TRBV12-5 and TRBJ2-1; a possible D gene is TRBD1 (6 bases). CDR3 size: 13 residues. The V gene's germline CDR1 is LGHNT and CDR2 FRNRAP. The CDR3 DNA follows: TGTGCTAGTGGTTTGGACAGGGTGAATGAGCGGTTCTTC. This encodes CASGLDRVNERFF.

This clone was detected only a few times. The chain uses TRBV25-1 and TRBJ1-2; TRBD1 matches 8 bases. The CDR3 has 15 residues. V trimming: 3 bases; J trimming: 2 bases; junction bases outside the gene matches: 5. CDR1 and CDR2 (germline): MGHDK, SYGVNS. This CDR3 is CASSDRTGLNYGYTF. The CDR3, as DNA: TGTGCCAGCAGTGATAGGACAGGGTTGAACTATGGCTACACCTTC.

The chain employs TRBV14 and TRBJ1-4; possibly TRBD1 for D (5 bases). The V and J ends lost 1 base and 4 bases respectively, with 16 bases between them. CDR3 length equals 17 residues. Per germline, CDR1 SGHDN and CDR2 FVKESK. The CDR3 here is CASSQAGHRAFNEKLFF. The CDR3 coding sequence is TGTGCCAGCAGCCAAGCCGGACACCGGGCCTTTAATGAAAAACTGTTTTTT.

The V and J genes are TRBV6-1 and TRBJ2-2; D unresolved. Germline V CDR1 and CDR2: MNHNS, SASEGT. The V and J ends lost 2 bases and 0 bases respectively, with 7 bases between them. This CDR3 has 15 amino acids. The CDR3 sequence is CASSEMRTNTGELFF. As DNA, the CDR3 is TGTGCCAGCAGTGAAATGAGGACGAACACCGGGGAGCTGTTTTTT.

The rearrangement joins TRBV7-2 to TRBJ2-7; D is unclear. The V end was cut by 4 bases, the J end by 0 bases, with 16 bases between. Germline CDR1 and CDR2: SGHTA and FQGNSA. The CDR3 length is 16 residues. The CDR3 DNA follows: TGTGCCAGCAGCTCCCGACTTGACGGATACTCCTACGAGCAGTACTTC. Translating it yields CASSSRLDGYSYEQYF. The whole variable domain, remainder taken from reference TRBV7-2 and TRBJ2-7, is GAGVSQSPSNKVTEKGKDVELRCDPISGHTALYWYRQSLGQGLEFLIYFQGNSAPDKSGLPSDRFSAERTGGSVSTLTIQRTQQEDSAVYLCASSSRLDGYSYEQYFGPGTRLTVT.

The chain links TRBV14 to TRBJ2-1; D might be TRBD2 (6 bases). Germline V gene lookup returns CDR1 SGHDN and CDR2 FVKESK. The CDR3 runs to 15 residues. Trimming took 4 bases from V and 6 from J, leaving 16 bases between them. CDR3 loop: CASSRSGTQSNEQFF. As DNA, the CDR3 is TGTGCCAGCAGCCGATCCGGGACTCAGTCCAATGAGCAGTTCTTC. Together with reference TRBV14 and TRBJ2-1, the CDR3 gives the full variable domain: EAGVTQFPSHSVIEKGQTVTLRCDPISGHDNLYWYRRVMGKEIKFLLHFVKESKQDESGMPNNRFLAERTGGTYSTLKVQPAELEDSGVYFCASSRSGTQSNEQFFGPGTRLTVL.

The chain employs TRBV7-7 and TRBJ2-4; possibly TRBD1 or TRBD2 for D (5 bases each). The ends were cut back, 3 bases at V and 9 bases at J, with 12 bases in the middle. The CDR3 spans 13 residues. Germline values: CDR1 SSHAT, CDR2 FNYEAQ (reference sequence). The CDR3 sequence is CASSLGRRVIQYF. The CDR3 DNA reads TGTGCCAGCAGCTTGGGACGTAGGGTCATTCAGTACTTC.

This clone appeared a single time. J is TRBJ1-5 and V is TRBV11-2; D gene ambiguous. V dropped 1 base and J dropped 2 bases, with 6 bases sitting between them. This CDR3 has 14 amino acids. Germline V gene lookup returns CDR1 SGHAT and CDR2 FQNNGV. DNA for the CDR3: TGTGCCAGCAGCTTAGGGGGAGGCAATCAGCCCCAGCATTTT. It codes for CASSLGGGNQPQHF.

The chain links TRBV6-5 to TRBJ1-2, with a possible D match to TRBD1 (6 bases). V shed 0 bases and J shed 2 bases, with 10 bases lying between them. The CDR3 runs 15 residues. Germline V gene lookup returns CDR1 MNHEY and CDR2 SVGAGI. CDR3 nucleotide sequence: TGTGCCAGCAGTTACTCTCTCAGGGGAAACTATGGCTACACCTTC. Translation gives CASSYSLRGNYGYTF.

This clone was seen a single time. This rearrangement joins TRBV4-2 to TRBJ1-4; D is unclear. The germline V gene has CDR1 LGHNA and CDR2 YNFKEQ. Trimming removed 1 base at V and 6 bases at J, with 12 bases between. The CDR3 length is 15 residues. The CDR3 DNA reads TGTGCCAGCAGCCAAGTCTCAGGCCAGTATGAAAAACTGTTTTTT. The encoded protein is CASSQVSGQYEKLFF.

This clone was picked up a small number of times. V is TRBV11-2 and J is TRBJ2-7; the match to TRBD2 covers 7 bases. J lost 5 bases, V lost 5 bases, and 6 bases had no gene match. Germline V gene sequence: CDR1 SGHAT, CDR2 FQNNGV. The CDR3 length is 13 residues. The CDR3 nucleotides are TGTGCCAGCAGCCCCCAGCGGGGCCACGAGCAGTACTTC. This translates into CASSPQRGHEQYF.

The J gene is TRBJ2-1, the V gene TRBV4-2, with TRBD2 identical over 12 bases. Germline V lookup: CDR1 LGHNA, CDR2 YNFKEQ. With 1 base clipped from V and 4 bases from J, the junction kept 8 bases outside the gene matches. This CDR3 has 18 residues. The CDR3 reads CASSQVSSGGALYNEQFF. The CDR3 bases are TGTGCCAGCAGCCAAGTATCTAGCGGGGGGGCCCTGTACAATGAGCAGTTCTTC.

The chain uses TRBV19 and TRBJ2-5; 10 nucleotides align to TRBD2. The CDR3 is 13 amino acids. Germline loops: CDR1 LNHDA, CDR2 SQIVND (reference sequence). V trimming: 10 bases; J trimming: 5 bases; junction bases outside the gene matches: 7. CDR3 DNA: TGTGCCACTCAGCGGGGGGGCAGTGAGACCCAGTACTTC. As protein: CATQRGGSETQYF.